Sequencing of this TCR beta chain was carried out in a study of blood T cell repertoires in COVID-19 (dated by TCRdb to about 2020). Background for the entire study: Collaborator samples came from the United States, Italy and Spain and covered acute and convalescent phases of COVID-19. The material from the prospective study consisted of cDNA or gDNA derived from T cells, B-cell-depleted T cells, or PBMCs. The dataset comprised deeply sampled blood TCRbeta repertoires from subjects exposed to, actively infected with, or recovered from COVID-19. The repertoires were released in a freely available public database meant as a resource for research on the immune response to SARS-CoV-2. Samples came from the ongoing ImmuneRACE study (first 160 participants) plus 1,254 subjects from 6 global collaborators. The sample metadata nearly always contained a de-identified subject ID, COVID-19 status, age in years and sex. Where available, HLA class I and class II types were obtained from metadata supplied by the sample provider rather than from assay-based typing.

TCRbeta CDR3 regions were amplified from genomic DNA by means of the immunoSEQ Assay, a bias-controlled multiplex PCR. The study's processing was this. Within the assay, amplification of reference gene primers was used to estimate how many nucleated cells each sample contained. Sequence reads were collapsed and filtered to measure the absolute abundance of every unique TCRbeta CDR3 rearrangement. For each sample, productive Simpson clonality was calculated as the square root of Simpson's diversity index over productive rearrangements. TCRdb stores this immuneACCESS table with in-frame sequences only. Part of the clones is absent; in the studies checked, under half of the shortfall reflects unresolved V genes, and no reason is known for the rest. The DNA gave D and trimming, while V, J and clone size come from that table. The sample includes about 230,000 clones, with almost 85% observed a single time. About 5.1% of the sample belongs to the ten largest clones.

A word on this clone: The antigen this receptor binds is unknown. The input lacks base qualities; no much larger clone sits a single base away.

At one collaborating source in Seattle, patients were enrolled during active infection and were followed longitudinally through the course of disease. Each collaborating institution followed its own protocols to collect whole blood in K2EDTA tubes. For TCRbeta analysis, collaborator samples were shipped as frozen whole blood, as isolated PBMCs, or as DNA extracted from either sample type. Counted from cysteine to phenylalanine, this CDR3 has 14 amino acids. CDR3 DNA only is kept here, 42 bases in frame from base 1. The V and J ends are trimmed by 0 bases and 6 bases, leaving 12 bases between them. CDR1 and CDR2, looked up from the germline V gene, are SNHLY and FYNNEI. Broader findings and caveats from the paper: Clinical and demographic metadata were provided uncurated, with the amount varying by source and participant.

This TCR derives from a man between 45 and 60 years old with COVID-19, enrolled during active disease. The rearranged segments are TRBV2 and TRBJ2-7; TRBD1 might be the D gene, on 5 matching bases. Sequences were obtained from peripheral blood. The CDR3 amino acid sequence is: CASSEAPTVSEQYF. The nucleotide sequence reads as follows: TGTGCCAGCAGTGAAGCTCCGACAGTTAGCGAGCAGTACTTC. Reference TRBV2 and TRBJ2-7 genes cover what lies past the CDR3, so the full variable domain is EPEVTQTPSHQVTQMGQEVILRCVPISNHLYFYWYRQILGQKVEFLVSFYNNEISEKSEIFDDQFSVERPDGSNFTLKIRSTKLEDSAMYFCASSEAPTVSEQYFGPGTRLTVT.